These 25 T cell receptor beta chains were sequenced from one sample in a study of blood T cell repertoires in COVID-19. Sequencing was performed with immunoSEQ multiplex PCR; in TCRdb, only in-frame clones are kept and a portion is missing. The sample consists of about 150,000 clones, 87% of them appearing once. Sample: peripheral blood. The receptor source for this set is a woman aged 55-69 years with active or convalescent COVID-19.

The chain uses TRBV9 and TRBJ1-4; D may be TRBD1 (6 bases). The V end lost 1 base, the J end lost 5 bases, and 9 bases lay between the germline ends. Germline V gene lookup returns CDR1 SGDLS and CDR2 YYNGEE. The CDR3 has 14 residues. CDR3 region: CASSVTGQNEKLFF. CDR3 DNA sequence: TGTGCCAGCAGCGTAACAGGGCAGAATGAAAAACTGTTTTTT.

The chain has TRBV6-5 and TRBJ1-2; D remains ambiguous. CDR3 length: 15 residues. Germline V gene sequence: CDR1 MNHEY, CDR2 SVGAGI. V was cut by 4 bases and J by 2 bases, with 14 bases left in between. CDR3 DNA sequence: TGTGCCAGCAGTTCTTGGGCAGATGACAACTATGGCTACACCTTC. Its translation: CASSSWADDNYGYTF.

The chain recombines TRBV6-4 with TRBJ1-1; 8 nucleotides line up with TRBD1. The CDR3 totals 15 residues. Germline trimming cut 0 bases from V and 6 bases from J; bases unmatched to any gene: 6. The V gene's germline CDR1 is MRHNA and CDR2 SNTAGT. CDR3 in DNA: TGTGCCAGCAGTGACTCGCAGGGGGCAATACCTGAAGCTTTCTTT. Translation gives CASSDSQGAIPEAFF.

This clone showed up just once. The chain employs TRBV6-5 and TRBJ2-3; TRBD1 matches at 7 bases. J was trimmed by 5 bases and V by 7 bases; bases with no gene match: 9. CDR3 length: 14 residues. The germline gives CDR1 MNHEY, CDR2 SVGAGI. CDR3 loop: CASTDATGLDTQYF. The CDR3 DNA reads as TGTGCCAGCACCGATGCGACAGGGTTAGATACGCAGTATTTT.

The chain carries TRBV7-9 and TRBJ2-3; 7 bases match TRBD1. J lost 3 bases, V lost 2 bases, and 8 bases had no gene match. The CDR3 runs to 16 residues. Looked up from germline, CDR1 is SEHNR and CDR2 is FQNEAQ (reference sequence). The CDR3 region has the DNA TGTGCCAGCAGCTTACTCCGGGACAGAAGAACAGATACGCAGTATTTT. Translation gives CASSLLRDRRTDTQYF.

The chain uses TRBV7-9 and TRBJ2-1, with 9 bases that match TRBD2. V was clipped by 1 base and J by 3 bases; unmatched bases: 13. Germline values: CDR1 SEHNR, CDR2 FQNEAQ (reference sequence). The CDR3 is 19 residues long. The CDR3 sequence: CASSLGLAGAKGYYNEQFF. The CDR3 coding sequence is TGTGCCAGCAGCTTAGGTTTAGCGGGGGCCAAAGGTTACTACAATGAGCAGTTCTTC.

This rearrangement joins TRBV7-8 to TRBJ1-5; 10 bases match TRBD1. This CDR3 is 15 amino acids long. CDR1 is SGHVS, CDR2 FQNEAQ, per germline. After removal of 4 bases from V and 2 bases from J, the junction contained 2 bases not matched to a gene. This CDR3 is CASSYGQGGNQPQHF. In DNA form, the CDR3 reads TGTGCCAGCAGCTACGGACAGGGGGGCAATCAGCCCCAGCATTTT.

CDR3 protein: CASSQDRVTGELFF. The CDR3 DNA is TGTGCCAGCAGTCAGGACAGGGTTACTGGGGAGCTGTTTTTT. This chain joins TRBV6-2 or TRBV6-3 and TRBJ2-2; TRBD1 agrees at 8 bases. Trimming removed 5 bases from V and 8 bases from J; junction bases left unmatched: 7. The CDR3 spans 14 residues. Per the germline V gene, CDR1 is MNHEY and CDR2 is SVGEGT.

J is TRBJ2-7 and V is TRBV2; D is uncertain. V was trimmed by 7 bases and J by 1 base, leaving 8 bases between them. Germline assignment: CDR1 SNHLY and CDR2 FYNNEI. This CDR3 is built from 12 residues. In nucleotides, the CDR3 is TGTGCCAGCATGAGGCAGTCCTACGAGCAGTACTTC. Residues: CASMRQSYEQYF.

The V and J genes are TRBV6-5 and TRBJ1-3, with D possibly being TRBD1 (6 bases). V was cut by 5 bases and J by 9 bases, with 20 bases left in between. Germline assignment: CDR1 MNHEY and CDR2 SVGAGI. CDR3 length: 15 residues. The DNA for the CDR3 is TGTGCCAGCAGTCCTGACAGGTCGCAGTTAGGCACCATATATTTT. Translating gives CASSPDRSQLGTIYF.

This chain connects TRBV29-1 to TRBJ1-1; 8 positions agree with TRBD1. Germline CDR1 SQVTM, CDR2 ANQGSEA. This CDR3 contains 12 residues. The CDR3, as DNA: TGCAGTGCGGCAGGGGGCGGGGTAGGGGCTTTCTTT. Protein product: CSAAGGGVGAFF. Filled out from reference TRBV29-1 and TRBJ1-1, the complete variable domain reads SAVISQKPSRDICQRGTSLTIQCQVDSQVTMMFWYRQQPGQSLTLIATANQGSEATYESGFVIDKFPISRPNLTFSTLTVSNMSPEDSSIYLCSAAGGGVGAFFGQGTRLTVV.

The V and J genes are TRBV6-2 or TRBV6-3 and TRBJ1-2, with 7 bases aligning to TRBD1. CDR1 MNHEY and CDR2 SVGEGT come from the germline V gene. Trimming took 2 bases from V and 4 from J; bases not matched to a gene: 4. This CDR3 spans 14 amino acids. CDR3 DNA sequence: TGTGCCAGCAGTTACCCAGGGACAGTCTATGGCTACACCTTC. Its translation: CASSYPGTVYGYTF.

This sequence joins TRBV12-3 or TRBV12-4 and TRBJ1-2; perhaps TRBD1 as D (6 bases). This CDR3 comprises 13 residues. Trimming pared 5 bases from V and 5 bases from J, leaving 12 bases between. As DNA, the CDR3 is TGTGCCAGCAGTCCAGGACAGAAGTATGGCTACACCTTC. Its translation: CASSPGQKYGYTF.

This clone was detected only a few times. The genes are TRBV5-4 and TRBJ1-6, with D perhaps TRBD1 (6 bases). CDR3 size: 18 residues. Looked up from germline, CDR1 is SGHNT and CDR2 is YYREEE (reference sequence). V was clipped by 0 bases and J by 7 bases, with 20 bases between them. The CDR3 protein is CASSLEGGYVGWNSPLHF. CDR3 DNA sequence: TGTGCCAGCAGCTTGGAAGGGGGTTACGTAGGGTGGAATTCACCCCTCCACTTT.

The chain uses TRBV18 and TRBJ2-7; TRBD1 agrees at 7 bases. The CDR3 has 15 amino acids. The germline V gene encodes CDR1 KGHSH and CDR2 LQKENI. V lost 8 bases, J lost 5 bases, and 15 bases stayed unmatched. As DNA, the CDR3 is TGTGCCAGCGGGCCACAGGGGAATGCAGCCCACGAGCAGTACTTC. This encodes CASGPQGNAAHEQYF.

The chain recombines TRBV10-3 with TRBJ2-7; 9 nucleotides match TRBD2. The CDR3 runs to 14 residues. Losses at the gene ends were 6 bases for V and 7 bases for J; bases not matched to a gene: 10. Germline CDR1 reads ENHRY; CDR2 reads SYGVKD. CDR3 nucleotides: TGTGCCATCAGCCCGGGACTAGCTTCTTGGGAGCAGTACTTC. This codes for CAISPGLASWEQYF.

The chain uses TRBV6-6 and TRBJ2-2; TRBD2 agrees at 14 bases. This CDR3 is 16 amino acids long. The germline V gene has CDR1 MNHNY and CDR2 SVGAGI (reference sequence). The V segment lost 6 bases and the J segment 2 bases; nucleotides outside the gene matches: 2. In DNA, the CDR3 is TGTGCCAGCAGGACTAGCGGGGGGGCCAACACCGGGGAGCTGTTTTTT. Translated: CASRTSGGANTGELFF.

V is TRBV7-6 and J is TRBJ2-1; perhaps TRBD1 as D (5 bases). The V and J ends lost 1 base and 7 bases respectively, with 17 bases between them. The CDR3 covers 16 residues. Germline V lookup: CDR1 SGHVS, CDR2 FNYEAQ. The CDR3 sequence is CASSLDPREMGNEQFF. CDR3 nucleotide sequence: TGTGCCAGCAGCTTAGACCCCAGGGAAATGGGTAATGAGCAGTTCTTC.

The chain uses TRBV5-1 and TRBJ1-5; D may be TRBD1 (6 bases). Deletions cut 1 base from V and 3 bases from J, with 11 bases between. Looked up from germline, CDR1 is SGHRS and CDR2 is YFSETQ. CDR3 length: 15 amino acids. The CDR3 spells CASSLTGGANQPQHF. In DNA, the CDR3 is TGCGCCAGCAGCTTGACGGGGGGGGCCAATCAGCCCCAGCATTTT.

CDR3 nucleotides: TGTGCCAGTAGTATCCCCAGGGGGCGGTTTTTAGATCAGCCCCAGCATTTT. This codes for CASSIPRGRFLDQPQHF. V usage is TRBV19 and J usage is TRBJ1-5, with TRBD1 matching 8 bases. Germline lookup yields CDR1 LNHDA and CDR2 SQIVND (reference sequence). V shed 3 bases and J 5 bases; nucleotides not matched to a gene: 12. The CDR3 covers 17 residues.

The V and J genes are TRBV6-6 and TRBJ2-3; 7 bases agree with TRBD2. The length of the CDR3 is 15 residues. Looked up from germline, CDR1 is MNHNY and CDR2 is SVGAGI (reference sequence). With 0 bases clipped from V and 1 base from J, the junction kept 1 base outside the gene matches. The CDR3 here is CASSYSAGGTDTQYF. In DNA form, the CDR3 reads TGTGCCAGCAGTTACTCGGCGGGGGGCACAGATACGCAGTATTTT.

The chain links TRBV6-2 or TRBV6-3 to TRBJ2-3, with 8 positions matching TRBD2. Trimming at V came to 2 bases and at J to 2 bases, leaving 9 bases not matched to a gene. Germline V gene sequence: CDR1 MNHEY, CDR2 SVGEGT. The length of the CDR3 is 17 residues. CDR3 nucleotide sequence: TGTGCCAGCAGTTACCGGGAGGGTAGCGGCTACACAGATACGCAGTATTTT. Translating gives CASSYREGSGYTDTQYF.

This clone was detected a few times. The rearrangement joins TRBV7-9 to TRBJ1-4; unclear D gene. The CDR3 is 16 amino acids. V was trimmed by 1 base and J by 4 bases, leaving 13 bases between them. Germline V gene sequence: CDR1 SEHNR, CDR2 FQNEAQ (reference sequence). CDR3 protein: CASSLVSGSSNEKLFF. DNA for the CDR3: TGTGCCAGCAGCTTAGTGAGCGGCAGTAGTAATGAAAAACTGTTTTTT.

The gene calls are TRBV4-3 and TRBJ2-1, with 7 bases matching TRBD1. CDR1 and CDR2 (germline): LGHNA, YSLEER. CDR3 length: 13 amino acids. The V and J ends lost 0 bases and 9 bases, in that order; junction bases with no gene match: 2. The CDR3 is CASSQDGTVEQFF. The CDR3 nucleotides read TGCGCCAGCAGCCAAGATGGGACAGTTGAGCAGTTCTTC.

V is TRBV7-2 and J is TRBJ2-3; TRBD1 might be the D (6 bases). CDR1 and CDR2 from the germline V gene are SGHTA and FQGNSA. The CDR3 consists of 14 residues. V was trimmed by 3 bases and J by 5 bases, leaving 12 bases between them. CDR3 nucleotide sequence: TGTGCCAGCAGCTTCCTGGACAGTAAAGATACGCAGTATTTT. The encoded protein is CASSFLDSKDTQYF. Using reference TRBV7-2 and TRBJ2-3 for the parts outside the CDR3, the full variable domain is GAGVSQSPSNKVTEKGKDVELRCDPISGHTALYWYRQSLGQGLEFLIYFQGNSAPDKSGLPSDRFSAERTGGSVSTLTIQRTQQEDSAVYLCASSFLDSKDTQYFGPGTRLTVL.